The next 9 T cell receptor beta chains were all read from a single sample in a study of cytomegalovirus exposure and HLA in healthy donors. Only in-frame clones appear in the TCRdb table, and some are missing; sequencing was by immunoSEQ multiplex PCR. The sample has hundreds of thousands of clones, roughly 88% seen once. Material: PBMCs. The source is a woman younger than 45 in good health and CMV-seronegative.

This chain connects TRBV28 to TRBJ2-2; the match to TRBD2 covers 8 bases. The CDR3 is 16 amino acids. Trimming cost V 8 bases and J 6 bases; bases outside gene matches: 14. Germline V gene lookup returns CDR1 MDHEN and CDR2 SYDVKM. CDR3 DNA sequence: TGTGCCAGCGGCGCCCTTGGGACTAGTCGGGCCGGGGAGCTGTTTTTT. Translation gives CASGALGTSRAGELFF.

The chain couples TRBV18 to TRBJ2-5, with D possibly called TRBD1 or TRBD2 (6 bases each). Trimming stripped 2 bases from V and 5 bases from J, with 18 bases between. The CDR3 contains 16 residues. Germline-derived CDR1 and CDR2 are KGHSH and LQKENI. DNA of the CDR3: TGTGCCAGCTCACCAATATTTCTCCAGGGGAGGGAGACCCAGTACTTC. It is translated as CASSPIFLQGRETQYF.

V and J are TRBV2 and TRBJ1-2, with D uncertain. The CDR3 is made up of 13 amino acids. Germline V CDR1 and CDR2: SNHLY, FYNNEI. V was shortened by 7 bases and J by 0 bases, with 9 bases between the two germline ends. CDR3 sequence (DNA): TGTGCCAGCATTTTCGGTACTAACTATGGCTACACCTTC. Its protein is CASIFGTNYGYTF.

The chain combines TRBV9 with TRBJ1-5; maybe TRBD1 (5 bases). Trimming left V 4 bases short and J 7 bases short, with 15 bases between. This CDR3 is 14 amino acids long. Germline V lookup: CDR1 SGDLS, CDR2 YYNGEE. CDR3: CASSPDSRRQPQHF. CDR3 in DNA: TGTGCCAGCAGCCCCGACAGTCGGCGGCAGCCCCAGCATTTT.

The chain employs TRBV7-2 and TRBJ2-3; 7 positions agree with TRBD2. The ends lost 3 bases at V and 3 bases at J; junction bases unmatched: 6. The CDR3 spans 15 residues. Per the germline V gene, CDR1 is SGHTA and CDR2 is FQGNSA. CDR3 nucleotides: TGTGCCAGCAGCTTTCCCCTGGGAGGGACAGATACGCAGTATTTT. Encoded protein: CASSFPLGGTDTQYF.

V gene TRBV6-5 combines with J gene TRBJ2-7, with 9 nucleotides matching TRBD2. Germline values: CDR1 MNHEY, CDR2 SVGAGI. V was clipped by 3 bases and J by 2 bases; unmatched bases: 8. The CDR3 is 16 residues long. CDR3 residues: CASSYTKAGGTYEQYF. In DNA form, the CDR3 reads TGTGCCAGCAGTTATACGAAAGCGGGAGGAACCTACGAGCAGTACTTC.

This chain links TRBV28 with TRBJ2-7; TRBD2 aligns across 7 bases. Germline V gives CDR1 MDHEN, CDR2 SYDVKM. CDR3 length: 14 residues. J gave up 3 bases and V 3 bases, and 5 bases lay outside the gene matches. The CDR3: CASSFAGRDYEQYF. CDR3 nucleotides: TGTGCCAGCAGTTTTGCTGGGAGGGACTACGAGCAGTACTTC.

This clone was observed a few times. V and J are TRBV6-5 and TRBJ2-2, with 11 positions matching TRBD2. V dropped 0 bases and J dropped 5; count of bases not matched to a gene: 2. The CDR3 runs 16 residues. Germline V gene data show CDR1 as MNHEY and CDR2 as SVGAGI. CDR3 region: CASSYSPSGRTGELFF. CDR3 coding DNA: TGTGCCAGCAGTTACTCCCCTAGCGGGAGGACCGGGGAGCTGTTTTTT.

This sequence joins TRBV5-6 and TRBJ2-7; D unresolved. The germline gives CDR1 SGHDT, CDR2 YYEEEE. V lost 2 bases and J lost 2, with 11 bases in between. The CDR3 is made up of 14 amino acids. CDR3 protein: CASSFQVRPYEQYF. For the CDR3, the DNA is TGTGCCAGCAGCTTCCAGGTTAGGCCCTACGAGCAGTACTTC.